This T cell receptor beta chain comes out of a study of blood T cell repertoires in COVID-19. Study summary: COVID-19 samples from acute and convalescent phases originated in the United States, Italy and Spain.

Original analysis: Estimation of nucleated cell counts was performed using reference gene primer amplification. Sequenced by immunoSEQ multiplex PCR; TCRdb stores in-frame clones only, minus some. V and J calls and clone size are those listed in that table; D and trimming were worked out from the DNA. The table lists 200,000 to 250,000 clones, more than 75% of them singletons. This clone has a count of ten or more. The germline V gene has CDR1 KGHSH and CDR2 LQKENI. Trimming shortened V by 2 bases and J by 8 bases, and 21 bases separated the two germline ends. The CDR3 has 16 amino acids. Each participant's cohort was designated according to participant-reported clinical history.

V usage is TRBV18 and J usage is TRBJ1-2, with D possibly matching TRBD1 (5 bases). The clonotype originates from a man aged 25 to 40 in a cohort exposed to, infected with or recovered from COVID-19 (not recorded which). Sample: PBMCs or T cells enriched from blood (not recorded which). The CDR3 DNA sequence: TGTGCCAGCTCACCAGTCCCCTATACGGGGCGGGGCGGCTACACCTTC. Protein sequence: CASSPVPYTGRGGYTF. Combining the CDR3 with reference TRBV18 and TRBJ1-2 gives the whole variable domain NAGVMQNPRHLVRRRGQEARLRCSPMKGHSHVYWYRQLPEEGLKFMVYLQKENIIDESGMPKERFSAEFPKEGPSILRIQQVVRGDSAAYFCASSPVPYTGRGGYTFGSGTRLTVV.